These 13 T cell receptor beta chains came from one sample sequenced in a study of regulatory T cells in long-lasting Graves disease (dated by TCRdb to the early 2020s). Library preparation was by multiplex PCR. Sequencing took place on an Illumina HiSeq 4000. To build TCR beta libraries, CDR3 regions were amplified by Arm-PCR using iRepertoire HTBI primers. The public reads were reanalyzed by TCRdb: fastp trimming at Q25, MiXCR alignment, in-frame beta chains only. Here each entry gathers all rows of one CDR3 protein and keeps the most common genes and DNA. Here the sample has around 400,000 distinct CDR3 sequences; around 16% occur a single time. The top ten clonotypes cover over 7.5% of the sample. This specimen's time point label, per the study, means: newly diagnosed GD, antithyroid drugs for less than 3 months. For both TCR sequencing and RNA sequencing, RNA was extracted from PBMCs using TRIzol.

These data were also filed under a second study, of T cells in Graves' hyperthyroidism and ophthalmopathy.

The starting material was peripheral blood mononuclear cells (PBMCs), obtained at new diagnosis, from a patient treated with antithyroid drugs. All receptors come from a woman aged 35 to 49 with Graves disease. Donor details come from another sample of the same person, matched by shared clones.

The chain uses TRBV6-1 and TRBJ2-7; D might be TRBD2 (5 bases). The CDR3 is made up of 12 amino acids. V was cut by 6 bases and J by 5 bases, with 11 bases left in between. Germline-derived CDR1 and CDR2 are MNHNS and SASEGT. CDR3 nucleotides: TGTGCCAGCAGGCTAGCTGGAGACGAGCAGTACTTC. Amino acids: CASRLAGDEQYF.

There are many counts of this clonotype. The chain is built from TRBV29-1 and TRBJ2-5; 9 bases align to TRBD2. Unmatched junction bases numbered 8, after V lost 1 base and J lost 5 bases. The CDR3 runs 15 residues. Germline V CDR1 and CDR2: SQVTM, ANQGSEA. CDR3 nucleotides: TGCAGCGTTGAAGGGGACAGCGGGGGGCCTGAGACCCAGTACTTC. This gives the protein CSVEGDSGGPETQYF. The entire variable domain, with the rest obtained from reference TRBV29-1 and TRBJ2-5, is as follows: SAVISQKPSRDICQRGTSLTIQCQVDSQVTMMFWYRQQPGQSLTLIATANQGSEATYESGFVIDKFPISRPNLTFSTLTVSNMSPEDSSIYLCSVEGDSGGPETQYFGPGTRLLVL.

This clonotype was counted a few times. V gene TRBV18 combines with J gene TRBJ2-6, with D unclear. V lost 6 bases, J lost 0 bases, and 21 bases lay in between. Germline V gene lookup returns CDR1 KGHSH and CDR2 LQKENI. The CDR3 consists of 19 residues. CDR3 residues: CASSEIQVIPSSGANVLTF. The CDR3 DNA is TGTGCCAGCTCGGAAATCCAGGTTATCCCAAGCTCTGGGGCCAACGTCCTGACTTTC.

This clonotype was observed many times. The V call is TRBV12-3 or TRBV12-4, the J call TRBJ2-7; D is uncertain. Trimming stripped 1 base from V and 5 bases from J, with 6 bases between. The CDR3 length is 12 residues. The CDR3 DNA is TGTGCCAGCAGTTTAGAGTCCCACGAGCAGTACTTC. Protein: CASSLESHEQYF.

This clonotype was picked up one time. The chain has TRBV9 and TRBJ2-2, with 8 bases identical to TRBD2. Germline V gene data show CDR1 as SGDLS and CDR2 as YYNGEE. There are 15 residues in the CDR3. Unmatched junction bases numbered 9, after V lost 4 bases and J lost 7 bases. The CDR3, as DNA: TGTGCCAGCAGCCCCGGGGGGGGCGGAGGCGGGGAGCTGTTTTTT. Its protein product is CASSPGGGGGGELFF.

This clonotype was seen at least ten times. The chain joins TRBV27 to TRBJ2-1, with D hard to call. Germline V gives CDR1 MNHEY, CDR2 SMNVEV (reference sequence). The CDR3 totals 18 residues. V was cut by 2 bases and J by 3 bases, with 20 bases left in between. The CDR3 nucleotides read TGTGCCAGCAGTTTAAAGCCCCCTGGACGGACCTTCTACAATGAGCAGTTCTTC. Translated: CASSLKPPGRTFYNEQFF.

This chain uses TRBV19 with TRBJ1-5; 8 bases agree with TRBD1. The CDR3 has 13 residues. V lost 9 bases to trimming and J lost 5 bases; unmatched junction nucleotides: 6. The germline V gene encodes CDR1 LNHDA and CDR2 SQIVND (reference sequence). The CDR3 DNA sequence: TGTGCCAGCACCGGACAGGGATATCAGCCCCAGCATTTT. Encoded protein: CASTGQGYQPQHF. Full variable domain (remainder filled in from reference TRBV19 and TRBJ1-5): DGGITQSPKYLFRKEGQNVTLSCEQNLNHDAMYWYRQDPGQGLRLIYYSQIVNDFQKGDIAEGYSVSREKKESFPLTVTSAQKNPTAFYLCASTGQGYQPQHFGDGTRLSIL.

This clonotype was recorded at least ten times. The J gene is TRBJ2-1, the V gene TRBV12-3 or TRBV12-4, with D tentatively TRBD2 (9 bases). V shed 6 bases and J shed 9 bases, with 18 bases lying between them. The CDR3 contains 14 residues. The CDR3 bases are TGTGCCAGCAGCGACAGGGGACTAGCCTCTGAGCAGTTCTTC. Translated: CASSDRGLASEQFF.

The table lists this clonotype with a few counts. A much larger clonotype is one base distant, so this may be a read error. The chain combines TRBV11-3 with TRBJ2-6; D gene ambiguous. Trimming stripped 1 base from V and 1 base from J, with 14 bases between. There are 18 residues in the CDR3. From germline, CDR1 is SGHNT and CDR2 YENEEA. The CDR3 sequence is CASSLGAELLSGANVLTF. The CDR3 nucleotides are TGTGCCAGCAGCTTAGGTGCGGAGCTCTTGTCTGGGGCCAACGTCCTGACTTTC.

In its sample, this clonotype was seen a few times. The rearrangement uses TRBV20-1 and TRBJ2-5; D may correspond to TRBD1 or TRBD2 (6 bases each). The CDR3 is 12 amino acids. The germline gives CDR1 DFQATT, CDR2 SNEGSKA (reference sequence). Trimming shortened V by 3 bases and J by 5 bases, and 10 bases separated the two germline ends. CDR3 nucleotides: TGCAGTGCTAGGACTAGGGGGGAGACCCAGTACTTC. Translation gives CSARTRGETQYF.

This clonotype was detected only once. A read error is possible here, since a much larger clone lies one base away. A read error is likely, as this CDR3 ends without the conserved phenylalanine or tryptophan. V and J are TRBV29-1 and TRBJ2-7; 9 bases fit TRBD1. Germline assignment: CDR1 SQVTM and CDR2 ANQGSEA. There are 14 residues in the CDR3. V was clipped by 5 bases and J by 0 bases; unmatched bases: 5. The CDR3 reads CSVQGTGSSYEQYL. The CDR3 nucleotides read TGCAGCGTTCAAGGGACAGGGAGCTCCTACGAGCAGTACCTC.

This clonotype has ten or more counts. The chain links TRBV7-8 to TRBJ1-5; possible D gene TRBD1, 6 bases. V gave up 7 bases and J gave up 2 bases, with 27 bases separating them. Germline V gene data show CDR1 as SGHVS and CDR2 as FQNEAQ. The CDR3 loop spans 19 amino acids. CDR3: CASTRRITGPLGGNQPQHF. The CDR3 region has the DNA TGTGCCAGCACCCGACGAATAACAGGGCCCTTAGGTGGCAATCAGCCCCAGCATTTT.

The chain is built from TRBV5-1 and TRBJ2-3; D might be TRBD2 (6 bases). Trimming cost V 1 base and J 1 base, with 10 bases left between them. The CDR3 covers 15 residues. CDR1 SGHRS and CDR2 YFSETQ come from the germline V gene. CDR3 DNA sequence: TGCGCCAGCAGCTTGAAGTTAGCGGGCACAGATACGCAGTATTTT. As protein: CASSLKLAGTDTQYF.